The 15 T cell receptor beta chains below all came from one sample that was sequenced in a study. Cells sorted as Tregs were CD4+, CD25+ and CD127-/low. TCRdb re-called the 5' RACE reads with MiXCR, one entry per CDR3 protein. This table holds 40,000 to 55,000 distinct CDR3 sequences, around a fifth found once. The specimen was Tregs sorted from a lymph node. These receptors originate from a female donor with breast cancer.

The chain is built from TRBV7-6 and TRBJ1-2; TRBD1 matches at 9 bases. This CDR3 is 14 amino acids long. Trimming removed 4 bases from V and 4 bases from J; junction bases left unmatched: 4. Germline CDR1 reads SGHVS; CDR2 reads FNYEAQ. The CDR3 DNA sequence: TGTGCCAGCAGCTCGGGACAGGGTAGCTATGGCTACACCTTC. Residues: CASSSGQGSYGYTF.

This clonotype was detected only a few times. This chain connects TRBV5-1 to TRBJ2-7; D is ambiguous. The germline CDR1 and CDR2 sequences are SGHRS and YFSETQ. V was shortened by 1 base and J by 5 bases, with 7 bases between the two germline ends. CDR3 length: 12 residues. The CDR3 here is CASSLMPHEQYF. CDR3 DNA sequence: TGCGCCAGCAGCTTGATGCCCCACGAGCAGTACTTC.

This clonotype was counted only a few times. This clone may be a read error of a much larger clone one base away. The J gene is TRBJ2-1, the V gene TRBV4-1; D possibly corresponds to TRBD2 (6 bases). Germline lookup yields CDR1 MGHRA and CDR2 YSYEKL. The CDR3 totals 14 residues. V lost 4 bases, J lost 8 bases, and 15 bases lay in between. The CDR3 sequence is CASSPHREIDEQFF. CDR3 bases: TGCGCCAGCAGCCCGCACCGGGAGATCGATGAGCAGTTCTTC.

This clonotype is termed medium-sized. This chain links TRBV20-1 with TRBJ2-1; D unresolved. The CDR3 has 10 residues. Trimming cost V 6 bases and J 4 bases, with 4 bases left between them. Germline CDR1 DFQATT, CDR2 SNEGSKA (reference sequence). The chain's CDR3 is CSAKYNEQFF. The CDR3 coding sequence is TGCAGTGCAAAGTACAATGAGCAGTTCTTC.

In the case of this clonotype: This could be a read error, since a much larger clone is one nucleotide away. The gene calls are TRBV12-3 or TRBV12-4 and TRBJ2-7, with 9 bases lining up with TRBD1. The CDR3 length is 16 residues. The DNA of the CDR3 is TGTGCCAGCAGCCCCCCCAGGAATACAGGGGGCCACGAGCAGCACTTC. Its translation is CASSPPRNTGGHEQHF.

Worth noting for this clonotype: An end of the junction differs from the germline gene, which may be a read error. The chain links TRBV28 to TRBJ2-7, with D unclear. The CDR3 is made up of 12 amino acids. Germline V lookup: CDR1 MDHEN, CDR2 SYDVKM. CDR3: CASSLSRYEQYF. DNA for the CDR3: TGCGCCAGCAGTTTATCGCGCTACGAGCAGTACTTC.

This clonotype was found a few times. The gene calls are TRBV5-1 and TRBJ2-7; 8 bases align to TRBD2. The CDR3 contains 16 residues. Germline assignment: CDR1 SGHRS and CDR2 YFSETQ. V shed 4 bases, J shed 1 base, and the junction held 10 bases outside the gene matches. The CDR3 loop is CASSLALTSVSYEQYF. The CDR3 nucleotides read TGCGCCAGCAGCCTTGCGTTGACTAGCGTTTCCTACGAGCAGTACTTC.

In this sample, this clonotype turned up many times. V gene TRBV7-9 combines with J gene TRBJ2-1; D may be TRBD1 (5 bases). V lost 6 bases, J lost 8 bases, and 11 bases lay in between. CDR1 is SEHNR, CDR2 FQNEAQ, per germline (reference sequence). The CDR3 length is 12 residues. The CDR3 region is CASRSGFHEQFF. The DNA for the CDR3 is TGTGCCAGCAGATCAGGGTTCCATGAGCAGTTCTTC. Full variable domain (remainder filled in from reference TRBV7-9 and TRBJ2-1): DTGVSQNPRHKITKRGQNVTFRCDPISEHNRLYWYRQTLGQGPEFLTYFQNEAQLEKSRLLSDRFSAERPKGSFSTLEIQRTEQGDSAMYLCASRSGFHEQFFGPGTRLTVL.

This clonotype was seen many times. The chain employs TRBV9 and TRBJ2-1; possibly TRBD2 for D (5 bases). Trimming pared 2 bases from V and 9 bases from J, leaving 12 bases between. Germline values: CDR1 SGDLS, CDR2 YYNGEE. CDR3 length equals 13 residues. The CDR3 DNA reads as TGTGCCAGCAGCGTGGGCGGAGGTAGTGAGCAGTTCTTC. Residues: CASSVGGGSEQFF.

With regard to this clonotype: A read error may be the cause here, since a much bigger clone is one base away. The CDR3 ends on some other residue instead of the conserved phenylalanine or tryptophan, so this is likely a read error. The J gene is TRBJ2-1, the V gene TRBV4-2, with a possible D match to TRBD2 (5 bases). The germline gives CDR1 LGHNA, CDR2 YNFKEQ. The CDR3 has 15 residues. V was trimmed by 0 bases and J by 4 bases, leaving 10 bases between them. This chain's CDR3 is CASSQERVIYNEQFV. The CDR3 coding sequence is TGTGCCAGCAGCCAAGAGCGGGTGATATACAATGAGCAGTTCGTC.

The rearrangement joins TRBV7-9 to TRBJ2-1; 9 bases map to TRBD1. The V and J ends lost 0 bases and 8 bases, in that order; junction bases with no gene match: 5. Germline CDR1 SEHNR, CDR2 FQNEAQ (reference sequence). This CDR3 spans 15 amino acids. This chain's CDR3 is CASSLAGTGNYEQFF. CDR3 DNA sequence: TGTGCCAGCAGCTTAGCGGGGACAGGGAACTATGAGCAGTTCTTC.

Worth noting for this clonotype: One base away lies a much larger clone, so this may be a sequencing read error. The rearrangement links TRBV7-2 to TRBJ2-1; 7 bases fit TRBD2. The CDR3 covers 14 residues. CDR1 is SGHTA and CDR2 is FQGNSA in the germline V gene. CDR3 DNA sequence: TGTGCCGGCAGCCCTAGATGGGCGGGGGAGGAGCAGTTCTTC. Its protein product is CAGSPRWAGEEQFF.

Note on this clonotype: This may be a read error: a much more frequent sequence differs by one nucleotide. CDR3 nucleotides: TGTGCCAGCAGCGTCGACAGGGGTTCATCCGCGTCGCACGAGCAGTACTTC. Its translation: CASSVDRGSSASHEQYF. This chain joins TRBV7-2 and TRBJ2-7, with 8 bases that match TRBD1. The CDR3 is 17 amino acids. V lost 5 bases, J lost 5 bases, and 17 bases stayed unmatched. Looked up from germline, CDR1 is SGHTA and CDR2 is FQGNSA.

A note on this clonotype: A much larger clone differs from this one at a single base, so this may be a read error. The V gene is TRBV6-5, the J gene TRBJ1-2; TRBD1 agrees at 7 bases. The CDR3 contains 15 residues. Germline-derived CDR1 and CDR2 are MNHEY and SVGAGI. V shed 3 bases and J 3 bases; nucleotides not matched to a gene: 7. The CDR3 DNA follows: TGTGCCAGCAGTTATGGTTTAGGACAGGACTATGGCTACACCTTC. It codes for CASSYGLGQDYGYTF.

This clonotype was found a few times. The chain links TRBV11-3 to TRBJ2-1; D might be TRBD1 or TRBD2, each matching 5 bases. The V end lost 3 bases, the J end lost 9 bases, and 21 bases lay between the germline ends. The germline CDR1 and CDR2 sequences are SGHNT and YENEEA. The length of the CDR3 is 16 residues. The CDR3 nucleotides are TGTGCCAGCAGCTTCGGCCTCCGGGGCCGCGGCGGTGAGCAGTTCTTC. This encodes CASSFGLRGRGGEQFF.